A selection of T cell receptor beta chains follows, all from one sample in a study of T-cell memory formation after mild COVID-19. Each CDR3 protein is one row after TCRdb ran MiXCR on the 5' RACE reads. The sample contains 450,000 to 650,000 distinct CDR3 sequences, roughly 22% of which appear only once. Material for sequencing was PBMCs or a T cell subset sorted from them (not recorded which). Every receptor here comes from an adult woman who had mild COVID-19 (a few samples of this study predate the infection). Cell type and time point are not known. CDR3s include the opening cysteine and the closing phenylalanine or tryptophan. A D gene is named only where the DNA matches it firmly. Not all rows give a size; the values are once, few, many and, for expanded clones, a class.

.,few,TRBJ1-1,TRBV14,CASSRQMNTEAFF,TGTGCCAGCAGCCGGCAGATGAACACTGAAGCTTTCTTT
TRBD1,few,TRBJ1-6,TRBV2,CASSEEGGNSPLHF,TGTGCCAGCAGTGAAGAAGGGGGCAATTCACCCCTCCACTTT
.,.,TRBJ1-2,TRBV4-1,CASSLNPRAYGYTF,TGCGCCAGCAGCCTGAACCCCAGGGCCTATGGCTACACCTTC
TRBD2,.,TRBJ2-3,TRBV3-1,CASSQEMTSGDTQYF,TGTGCCAGCAGCCAAGAAATGACTAGCGGAGATACGCAGTATTTT
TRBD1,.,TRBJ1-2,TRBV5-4,CASSLRAPTGDLNYGYTF,TGTGCCAGCAGCTTGCGGGCACCGACAGGGGATCTTAACTATGGCTACACCTTC
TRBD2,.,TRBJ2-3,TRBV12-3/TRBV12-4,CASSPLGAGVATQYF,TGTGCCAGCAGTCCCTTGGGCGCGGGAGTCGCTACGCAGTATTTT
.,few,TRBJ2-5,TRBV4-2,CASSLTSRGEETQYF,TGTGCCAGCAGCTTGACTAGCAGGGGGGAGGAGACCCAGTACTTC
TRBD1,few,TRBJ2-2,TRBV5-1,CASSSTGTANTGELFF,TGCGCCAGCAGCTCGACCGGGACAGCGAACACCGGGGAGCTGTTTTTT
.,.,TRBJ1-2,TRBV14,CASSQEWRRPYGYTF,TGTGCCAGCAGCCAAGAATGGAGACGACCCTATGGCTACACCTTC
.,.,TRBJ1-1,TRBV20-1,CSARPSGVNTEAFF,TGCAGTGCTAGACCATCGGGGGTGAACACTGAAGCTTTCTTT
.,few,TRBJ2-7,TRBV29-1,CSAGGWGSYEQYF,TGCAGCGCTGGAGGCTGGGGGTCCTACGAGCAGTACTTC
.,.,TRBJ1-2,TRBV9,CASSGLGGVNYGYTF,TGTGCCAGCAGCGGTCTAGGGGGGGTGAACTATGGCTACACCTTC
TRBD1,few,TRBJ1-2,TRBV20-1,CSARADRGRIGYTF,TGCAGTGCTAGAGCGGACAGGGGTAGGATCGGCTACACCTTC
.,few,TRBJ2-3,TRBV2,CASSGAGLSTQYF,TGTGCCAGCAGTGGGGCGGGTCTCTCTACGCAGTATTTT
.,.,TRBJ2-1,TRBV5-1,CASTSGYSSYNEQFF,TGCGCCAGCACCTCTGGCTACTCCTCCTACAATGAGCAGTTCTTC
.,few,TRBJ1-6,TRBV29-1,CSVLEFYNSPLHF,TGCAGCGTTTTGGAGTTCTATAATTCACCCCTCCACTTT
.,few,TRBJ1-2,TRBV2,CASTEGDHGYTF,TGTGCCAGCACCGAGGGGGACCATGGCTACACCTTC
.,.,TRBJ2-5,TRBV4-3,CASSQEQTGLQETQYF,TGCGCCAGCAGCCAAGAACAAACAGGGCTCCAAGAGACCCAGTACTTC
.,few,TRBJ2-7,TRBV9,CASSVASVMDEQYF,TGTGCCAGCAGCGTGGCTAGCGTGATGGACGAGCAGTACTTC
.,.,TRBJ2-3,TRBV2,CASRGFGAWTQYF,TGTGCCAGCAGGGGATTTGGAGCGTGGACGCAGTATTTT
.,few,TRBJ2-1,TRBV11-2,CASSLDLSGYNEQFF,TGTGCCAGCAGCTTAGATCTGTCGGGGTACAATGAGCAGTTCTTC
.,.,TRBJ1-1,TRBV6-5,CASSSGIAEAFF,TGTGCCAGCAGTTCAGGGATAGCTGAAGCTTTCTTT
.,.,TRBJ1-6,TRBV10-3,CAIREGPNSPLHF,TGTGCCATCCGAGAAGGGCCGAATTCACCCCTCCACTTT
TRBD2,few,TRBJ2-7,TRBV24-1,CATSATSTSYEQYF,TGTGCCACCAGCGCGACTAGCACCTCCTACGAGCAGTACTTC
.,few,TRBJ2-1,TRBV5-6,CASSPVQGDSSYNEQFF,TGTGCCAGCAGCCCGGTGCAGGGAGATTCCTCCTACAATGAGCAGTTCTTC
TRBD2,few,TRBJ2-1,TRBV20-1,CSAPISGRVYNEQFF,TGCAGTGCTCCAATTAGCGGGAGGGTCTACAATGAGCAGTTCTTC
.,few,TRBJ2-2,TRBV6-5,CASSWGNTGELFF,TGTGCCAGCAGCTGGGGAAACACCGGGGAGCTGTTTTTT
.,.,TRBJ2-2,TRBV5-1,CASSRTQVLNTGELFF,TGCGCCAGCAGCCGTACTCAGGTGCTGAACACCGGGGAGCTGTTTTTT
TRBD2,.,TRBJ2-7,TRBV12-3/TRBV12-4,CASSRGGTSGEQYF,TGTGCCAGCAGTCGCGGGGGGACCTCCGGCGAGCAGTACTTC
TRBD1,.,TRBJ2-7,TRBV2,CASGTGANYEQYF,TGTGCCAGCGGGACAGGGGCAAACTACGAGCAGTACTTC
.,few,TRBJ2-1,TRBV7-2,CASSLLPRLVSYNEQFF,TGTGCCAGCAGCTTACTCCCAAGACTAGTCTCCTACAATGAGCAGTTCTTC
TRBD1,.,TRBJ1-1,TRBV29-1,CSVEDPRTGQNTEAFF,TGCAGCGTTGAAGATCCACGGACAGGGCAGAACACTGAAGCTTTCTTT
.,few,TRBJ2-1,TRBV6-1,CASINSPGREQFF,TGTGCCAGCATCAACAGCCCCGGCCGTGAGCAGTTCTTC
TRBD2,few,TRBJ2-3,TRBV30,CAWNPASGSPDTQYF,TGTGCCTGGAATCCGGCTAGCGGGAGTCCCGATACGCAGTATTTT
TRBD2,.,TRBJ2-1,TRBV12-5,CASGLVLAVLYNEQFF,TGTGCTAGTGGTTTGGTCCTAGCGGTACTCTACAATGAGCAGTTCTTC
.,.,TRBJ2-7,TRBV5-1,CASSSSVSGEQYF,TGCGCCAGCAGCTCGTCGGTATCCGGTGAGCAGTACTTC
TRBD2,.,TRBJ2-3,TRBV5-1,CASGIASGSTDTQYF,TGCGCCAGCGGAATAGCTAGCGGCTCCACAGATACGCAGTATTTT
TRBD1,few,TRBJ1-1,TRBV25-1,CASSDTGGRNTEAFF,TGTGCCAGCAGTGATACAGGGGGGCGGAACACTGAAGCTTTCTTT
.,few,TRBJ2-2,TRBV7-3,CASSLTGGLNTGELFF,TGTGCCAGCAGCTTAACAGGGGGTCTCAACACCGGGGAGCTGTTTTTT
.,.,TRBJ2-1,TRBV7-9,CASSFFDEVEFF,TGTGCCAGCAGCTTTTTCGACGAGGTGGAGTTCTTC